The present TCR beta chain was sequenced within a study of blood T cell repertoires in COVID-19. Looking at the study overall: The samples span acute and convalescent COVID-19 from the United States, Italy and Spain. The analysed material was cDNA or gDNA that came from T cells, B-cell-depleted T cells, or PBMCs.

V was pared by 6 bases and J by 3 bases, with 5 bases of the junction left unmatched. Germline CDR1 reads ENHRY; CDR2 reads SYGVKD. The CDR3 is 14 amino acids. It was during active infection that Seattle patients were enrolled and then longitudinally followed. The protocol was immunoSEQ multiplex PCR, while the TCRdb copy is restricted to in-frame clones and leaves out a portion. The sample lists around 300,000 clones, 80% to 95% occurring once. The V call is TRBV10-3, the J call TRBJ2-1, with TRBD2 matching over 7 bases. The sample consisted of peripheral blood. The TCR originated in a woman between 25 and 40 years old with COVID-19, enrolled during active disease. Here the CDR3 reads CAIRSGTNYNEQFF. The CDR3, as DNA: TGTGCCATCAGATCCGGGACTAACTACAATGAGCAGTTCTTC.